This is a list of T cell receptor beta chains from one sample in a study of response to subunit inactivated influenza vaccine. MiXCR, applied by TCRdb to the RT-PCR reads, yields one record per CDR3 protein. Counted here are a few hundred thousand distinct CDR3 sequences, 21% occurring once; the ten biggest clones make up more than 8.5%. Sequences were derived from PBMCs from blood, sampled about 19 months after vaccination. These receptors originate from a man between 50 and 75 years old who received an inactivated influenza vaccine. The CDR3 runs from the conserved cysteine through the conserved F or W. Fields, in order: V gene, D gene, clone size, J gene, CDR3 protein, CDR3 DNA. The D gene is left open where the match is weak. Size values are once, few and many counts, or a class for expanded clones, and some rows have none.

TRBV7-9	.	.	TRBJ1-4	CASSPRDTLEKLFF	TGTGCCAGCAGTCCCCGGGACACTCTTGAAAAACTGTTTTTT
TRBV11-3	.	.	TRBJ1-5	CASSLMGRGSARNQPQHF	TGTGCCAGCAGCTTAATGGGCAGGGGCTCAGCAAGAAATCAGCCCCAGCATTTT
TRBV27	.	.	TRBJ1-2	CASSLRLEGSYGYTF	TGTGCCAGCAGTTTACGACTGGAGGGTAGCTATGGCTACACCTTC
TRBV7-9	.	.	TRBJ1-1	CASSLANRVRTEAFF	TGTGCCAGCAGCTTAGCGAACAGGGTTCGGACTGAAGCTTTCTTT
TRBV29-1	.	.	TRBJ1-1	CSATENTEAFF	TGCAGCGCTACAGAGAACACTGAAGCTTTCTTT
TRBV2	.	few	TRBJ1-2	CASSEGWRSGYTF	TGTGCCAGCAGTGAAGGTTGGCGGAGCGGCTACACCTTC
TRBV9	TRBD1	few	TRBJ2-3	CASSGGQGFTDTQYF	TGTGCCAGCAGCGGGGGACAGGGTTTCACAGATACGCAGTATTTT
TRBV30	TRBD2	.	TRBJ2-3	CAWDYLAGVTDTQYF	TGTGCCTGGGATTATCTAGCGGGAGTAACAGATACGCAGTATTTT
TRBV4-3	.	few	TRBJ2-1	CASSQADEQFF	TGCGCCAGCAGCCAAGCTGATGAGCAGTTCTTC
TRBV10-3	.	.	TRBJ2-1	CAIIKSQTGISYNEQFF	TGTGCCATCATTAAGAGCCAGACTGGAATCTCCTACAATGAGCAGTTCTTC
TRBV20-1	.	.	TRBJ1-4	CSARPKPATNEKLFF	TGCAGTGCTAGACCCAAACCCGCAACTAATGAAAAACTGTTTTTT
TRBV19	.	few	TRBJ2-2	CASTPTGYDTGELFF	TGTGCCAGTACCCCCACAGGGTATGACACCGGGGAGCTGTTTTTT
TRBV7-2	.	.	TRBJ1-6	CASSLIPGGINSPLHF	TGTGCCAGCAGCTTAATCCCGGGGGGAATTAATTCACCCCTCCACTTT
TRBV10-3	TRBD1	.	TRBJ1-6	CAISGLQGAGSNSPLHF	TGTGCCATCAGTGGATTACAGGGGGCCGGGAGCAATTCACCCCTCCACTTT
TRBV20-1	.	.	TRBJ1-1	CSATGHPNTEAFF	TGCAGTGCAACGGGACACCCGAACACTGAAGCTTTCTTT